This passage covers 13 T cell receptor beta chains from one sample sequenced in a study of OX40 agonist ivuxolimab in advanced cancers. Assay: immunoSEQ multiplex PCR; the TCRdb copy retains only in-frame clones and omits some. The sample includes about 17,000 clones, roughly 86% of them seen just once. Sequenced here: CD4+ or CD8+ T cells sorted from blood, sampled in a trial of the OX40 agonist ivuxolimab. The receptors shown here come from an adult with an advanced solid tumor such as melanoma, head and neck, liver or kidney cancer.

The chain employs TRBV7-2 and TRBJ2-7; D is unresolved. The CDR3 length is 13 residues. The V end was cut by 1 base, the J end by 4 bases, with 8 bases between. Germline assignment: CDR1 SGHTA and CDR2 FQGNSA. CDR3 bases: TGTGCCAGCAGCTTAGATTTCCCGTACGAGCAGTACTTC. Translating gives CASSLDFPYEQYF. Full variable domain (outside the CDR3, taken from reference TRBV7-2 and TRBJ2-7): GAGVSQSPSNKVTEKGKDVELRCDPISGHTALYWYRQSLGQGLEFLIYFQGNSAPDKSGLPSDRFSAERTGGSVSTLTIQRTQQEDSAVYLCASSLDFPYEQYFGPGTRLTVT.

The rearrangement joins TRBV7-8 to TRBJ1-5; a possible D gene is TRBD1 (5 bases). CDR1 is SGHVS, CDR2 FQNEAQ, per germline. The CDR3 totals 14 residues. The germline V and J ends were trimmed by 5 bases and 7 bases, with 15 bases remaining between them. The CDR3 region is CASSPDTSHQPQHF. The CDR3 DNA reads TGTGCCAGCAGCCCGGACACCAGCCACCAGCCCCAGCATTTT.

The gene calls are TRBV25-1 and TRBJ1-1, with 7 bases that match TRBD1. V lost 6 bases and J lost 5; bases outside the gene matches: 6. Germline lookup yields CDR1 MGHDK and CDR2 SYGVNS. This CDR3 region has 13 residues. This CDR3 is CASRETGATEAFF. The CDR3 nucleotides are TGTGCCAGCAGAGAAACAGGGGCGACTGAAGCTTTCTTT. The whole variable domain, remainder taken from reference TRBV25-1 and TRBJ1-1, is EADIYQTPRYLVIGTGKKITLECSQTMGHDKMYWYQQDPGMELHLIHYSYGVNSTEKGDLSSESTVSRIRTEHFPLTLESARPSHTSQYLCASRETGATEAFFGQGTRLTVV.

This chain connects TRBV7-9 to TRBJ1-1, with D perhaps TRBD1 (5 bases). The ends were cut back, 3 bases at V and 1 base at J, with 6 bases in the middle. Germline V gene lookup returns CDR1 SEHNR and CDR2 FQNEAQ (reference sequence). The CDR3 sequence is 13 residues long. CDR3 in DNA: TGTGCCAGCAGCTTGCAGGGGAACACTGAAGCTTTCTTT. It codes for CASSLQGNTEAFF.

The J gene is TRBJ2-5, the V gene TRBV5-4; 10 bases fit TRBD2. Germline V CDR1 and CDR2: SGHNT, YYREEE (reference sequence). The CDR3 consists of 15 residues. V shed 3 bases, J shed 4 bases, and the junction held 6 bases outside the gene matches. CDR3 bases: TGTGCCAGCAGCTGGACTAGCGGTACAAGAGAGACCCAGTACTTC. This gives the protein CASSWTSGTRETQYF.

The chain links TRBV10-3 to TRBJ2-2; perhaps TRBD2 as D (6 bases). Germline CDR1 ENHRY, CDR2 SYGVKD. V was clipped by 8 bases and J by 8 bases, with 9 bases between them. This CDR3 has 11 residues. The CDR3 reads CAIAGSGELFF. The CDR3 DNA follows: TGTGCCATCGCGGGATCTGGGGAGCTGTTTTTT.

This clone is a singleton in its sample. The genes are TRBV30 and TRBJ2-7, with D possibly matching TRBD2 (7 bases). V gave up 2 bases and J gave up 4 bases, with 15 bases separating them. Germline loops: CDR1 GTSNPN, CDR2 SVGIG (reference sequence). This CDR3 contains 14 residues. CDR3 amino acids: CAWSPGGTPYEQYF. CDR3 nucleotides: TGTGCCTGGAGTCCCGGGGGGACACCTTACGAGCAGTACTTC.

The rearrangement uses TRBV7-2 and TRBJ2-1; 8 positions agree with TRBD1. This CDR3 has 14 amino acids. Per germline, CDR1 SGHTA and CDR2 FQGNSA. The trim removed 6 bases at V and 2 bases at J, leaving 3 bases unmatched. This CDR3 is CASSPQGAYNEQFF. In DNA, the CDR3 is TGTGCCAGCAGTCCACAGGGGGCCTACAATGAGCAGTTCTTC.

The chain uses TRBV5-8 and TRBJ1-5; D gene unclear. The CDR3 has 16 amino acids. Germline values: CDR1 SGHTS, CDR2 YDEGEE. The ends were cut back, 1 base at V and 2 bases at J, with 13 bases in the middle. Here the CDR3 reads CASSLRVRGGNQPQHF. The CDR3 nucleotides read TGTGCCAGCAGCTTGAGGGTTCGAGGCGGCAATCAGCCCCAGCATTTT. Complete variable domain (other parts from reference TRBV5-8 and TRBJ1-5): EAGVTQSPTHLIKTRGQQATLRCSPISGHTSVYWYQQALGLGLQFLLWYDEGEERNRGNFPPRFSGRQFPNYSSELNVNALELEDSALYLCASSLRVRGGNQPQHFGDGTRLSIL.

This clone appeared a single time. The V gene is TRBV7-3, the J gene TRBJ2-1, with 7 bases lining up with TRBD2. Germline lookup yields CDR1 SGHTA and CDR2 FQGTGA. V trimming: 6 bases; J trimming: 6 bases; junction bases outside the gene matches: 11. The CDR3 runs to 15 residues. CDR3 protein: CASSPSGSRSNEQFF. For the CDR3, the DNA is TGTGCCAGCAGTCCTAGCGGTTCTAGGTCCAATGAGCAGTTCTTC.

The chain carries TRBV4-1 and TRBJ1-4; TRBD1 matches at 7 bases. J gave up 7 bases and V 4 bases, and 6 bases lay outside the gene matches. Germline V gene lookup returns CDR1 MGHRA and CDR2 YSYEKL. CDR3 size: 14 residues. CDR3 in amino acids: CASSPRQGGEKLFF. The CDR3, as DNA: TGCGCCAGCAGCCCGCGACAGGGAGGTGAAAAACTGTTTTTT.

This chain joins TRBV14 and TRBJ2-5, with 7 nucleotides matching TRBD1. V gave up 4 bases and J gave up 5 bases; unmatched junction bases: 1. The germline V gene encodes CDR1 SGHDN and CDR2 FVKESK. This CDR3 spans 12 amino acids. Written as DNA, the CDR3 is TGTGCCAGCAGCCCCAGGGGGGAGACCCAGTACTTC. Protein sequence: CASSPRGETQYF.

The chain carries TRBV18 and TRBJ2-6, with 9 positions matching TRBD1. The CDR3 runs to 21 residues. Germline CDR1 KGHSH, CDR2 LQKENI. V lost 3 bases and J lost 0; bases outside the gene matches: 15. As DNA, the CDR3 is TGTGCCAGCTCACCTTATGTCCCGGGACAGGGTATTCCCTCTGGGGCCAACGTCCTGACTTTC. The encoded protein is CASSPYVPGQGIPSGANVLTF. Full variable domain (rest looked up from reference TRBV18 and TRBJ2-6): NAGVMQNPRHLVRRRGQEARLRCSPMKGHSHVYWYRQLPEEGLKFMVYLQKENIIDESGMPKERFSAEFPKEGPSILRIQQVVRGDSAAYFCASSPYVPGQGIPSGANVLTFGAGSRLTVL.